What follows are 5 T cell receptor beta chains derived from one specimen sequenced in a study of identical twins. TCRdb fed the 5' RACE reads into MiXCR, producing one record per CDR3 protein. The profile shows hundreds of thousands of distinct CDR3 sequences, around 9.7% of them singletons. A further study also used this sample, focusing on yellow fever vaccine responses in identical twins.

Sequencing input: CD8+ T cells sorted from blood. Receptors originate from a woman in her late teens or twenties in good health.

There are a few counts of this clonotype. The CDR3: CASSQALYNEQFF. The DNA for the CDR3 is TGCGCCAGCAGCCAGGCCCTCTACAATGAGCAGTTCTTC. This chain joins TRBV4-3 and TRBJ2-1; no firm D call. Trimming stripped 3 bases from V and 3 bases from J, with 6 bases between. In germline, CDR1 is LGHNA, CDR2 YSLEER. The CDR3 runs to 13 residues.

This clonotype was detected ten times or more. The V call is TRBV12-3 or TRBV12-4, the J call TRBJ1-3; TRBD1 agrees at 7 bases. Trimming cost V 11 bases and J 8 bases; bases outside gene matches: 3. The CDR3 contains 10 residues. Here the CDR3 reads CAQGGDTIYF. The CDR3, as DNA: TGTGCCCAGGGGGGGGACACCATATATTTT.

CDR3: CASRRDNQPQHF. CDR3 sequence (DNA): TGTGCCAGCAGGCGAGACAATCAGCCCCAGCATTTT. The rearrangement joins TRBV6-1 to TRBJ1-5, with no clear D. The germline V gene has CDR1 MNHNS and CDR2 SASEGT. V was cut by 6 bases and J by 3 bases, with 6 bases left in between. This CDR3 is built from 12 residues.

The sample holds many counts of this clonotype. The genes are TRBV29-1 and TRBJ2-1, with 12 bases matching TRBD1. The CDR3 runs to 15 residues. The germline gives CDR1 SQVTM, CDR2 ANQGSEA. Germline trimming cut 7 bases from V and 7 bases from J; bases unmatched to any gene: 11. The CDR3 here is CSAFAGTGGSNEQFF. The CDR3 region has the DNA TGCAGCGCCTTCGCCGGGACAGGGGGCTCGAATGAGCAGTTCTTC.

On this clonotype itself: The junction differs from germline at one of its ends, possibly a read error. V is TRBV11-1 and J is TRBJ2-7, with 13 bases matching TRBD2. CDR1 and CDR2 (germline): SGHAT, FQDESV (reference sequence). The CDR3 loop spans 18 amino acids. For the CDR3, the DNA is TGTGCCAACAGCGACCCGACTAGCGGGGGGCTTTACTCCTACGAGCAGTACTTC. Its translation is CANSDPTSGGLYSYEQYF.